This T cell receptor (beta chain) was profiled in a study of breast tumors, draining lymph nodes, adjacent tissues listed by TCRdb under 2016. At the level of the whole study: In breast cancer patients, the study compared the TCR beta repertoires of tumor, adjacent nontumor tissue and axillary lymph nodes. The study aimed to assess the relationships and possible T-cell exchange between tumor, surrounding tissue and draining lymph node repertoires in human breast cancer. The paper as a whole reports these results and caveats: Tumors showed preferential V and J gene usage, and their T-cell repertoire diversity fell below that of lymph nodes yet above that of nontumor tissue. Rather than being directly demonstrated, the conclusion that tumor T cells originate in lymph nodes was presented as consistent with a hypothesis. A scenario in which most tumor T cells derive from the lymph node and then expand within tumor tissue was judged to be consistent with the data. The similarity between tumor and nontumor tissue repertoires was significantly greater in luminal-like breast cancer than in basal-like breast cancer.

These reads were obtained on an Illumina HiSeq 2000. TCR beta chain libraries were generated by multiplex PCR amplification. The amplified TCR beta chain products were analyzed by high-throughput sequencing. Clones were called with MiXCR by TCRdb after fastp trimmed the public reads at Q25, and only in-frame beta chains were retained. Merged by CDR3 protein, the rows form single entries marked with the most common genes and DNA. For this sample there are about 220,000 distinct CDR3 sequences; less than 40% appear just once. The leading ten clones occupy approximately 3.6% of the sample. The axillary draining lymph nodes of breast cancer patients were the source of the lymph node samples. The CDR3 spans 17 residues, from the cysteine through the phenylalanine. CDR3 DNA is the only sequence kept; it has 51 bases, read in frame from the first base. V and J are trimmed by 2 bases and 5 bases, and the gene matches miss 9 bases of the junction.

The table lists this clonotype with many counts. What antigen it recognizes has not been identified. No base qualities exist here, and no much larger clone lies one base off it. The rearranged segments are TRBV12-3 or TRBV12-4 and TRBJ2-2, with 9 bases aligning to TRBD2. The sequenced material came from axillary lymph node tissue. The TCR originated in a female donor with breast cancer. Some clones in this sample may be carry-over from other donors' samples. The CDR3 corresponds to CASSLTRGGRGTGELFF. The DNA is TGTGCCAGCAGTTTAACGCGGGGGGGCCGTGGAACCGGGGAGCTGTTTTTT.